This entry is about one T cell receptor beta chain. These data are taken from a study of blood T cell repertoires in COVID-19. Generated by immunoSEQ multiplex PCR, the TCRdb table keeps only in-frame clones and is missing some. Among 350,000 to 450,000 clones listed, 85% were seen once. CDR1 is KGHDR, CDR2 SFDVKD, per germline. This CDR3 has 16 amino acids. After removal of 3 bases from V and 8 bases from J, the junction contained 8 bases not matched to a gene. The source of this sequence is a woman younger than 30 with acute or convalescent COVID-19. Sequenced input: peripheral blood. This chain joins TRBV24-1 and TRBJ1-4, with 10 bases identical to TRBD1. The DNA of the CDR3 is TGTGCCACCAGTGATCCCCCGACAGGGGGCGAGGAAAAACTGTTTTTT. This sequence encodes CATSDPPTGGEEKLFF.